The 29 T cell receptor beta chains given below trace back to one sample, sequenced in a study of T cell changes during pregnancy in multiple sclerosis. Clones were read by immunoSEQ multiplex PCR, and TCRdb kept only the in-frame ones, dropping some. The sample has some 93,000 clones, 85% to 95% seen once; the top ten hold more than 2%. The sample here was peripheral blood, taken after pregnancy. These receptors all come from a female donor with multiple sclerosis, enrolled in a pregnancy study.

This chain joins TRBV7-6 and TRBJ2-7, with 7 bases that match TRBD2. J gave up 7 bases and V 5 bases, and 8 bases lay outside the gene matches. Germline V gene data show CDR1 as SGHVS and CDR2 as FNYEAQ. CDR3 size: 13 residues. The CDR3 here is CASSGLGAGEQYF. CDR3 nucleotides: TGTGCCAGCAGCGGACTAGGAGCCGGGGAGCAGTACTTC. Together with reference TRBV7-6 and TRBJ2-7, the CDR3 gives the full variable domain: GAGVSQSPRYKVTKRGQDVALRCDPISGHVSLYWYRQALGQGPEFLTYFNYEAQQDKSGLPNDRFSAERPEGSISTLTIQRTEQRDSAMYRCASSGLGAGEQYFGPGTRLTVT.

CDR3 loop: CASSAGGVTEAFF. As DNA, the CDR3 is TGTGCCAGCAGCGCGGGGGGGGTGACTGAAGCTTTCTTT. This chain links TRBV6-1 with TRBJ1-1; possible D gene TRBD1, 5 bases. Germline assignment: CDR1 MNHNS and CDR2 SASEGT. Trimming left V 6 bases short and J 5 bases short, with 13 bases between. CDR3 length: 13 amino acids.

This chain links TRBV19 with TRBJ2-2; TRBD1 agrees at 9 bases. Germline V lookup: CDR1 LNHDA, CDR2 SQIVND (reference sequence). J was trimmed by 5 bases and V by 6 bases; bases with no gene match: 10. This CDR3 has 16 residues. CDR3 DNA sequence: TGTGCCAGTAGCATCGAAAACAGGGGGCGGACCGGGGAGCTGTTTTTT. This codes for CASSIENRGRTGELFF.

The chain has TRBV5-1 and TRBJ1-1; 7 nucleotides match TRBD1. The CDR3 is made up of 14 amino acids. Germline CDR1 and CDR2: SGHRS and YFSETQ. The ends lost 4 bases at V and 6 bases at J; junction bases unmatched: 9. The chain's CDR3 is CASSQGQRRAEAFF. The CDR3 DNA reads TGCGCCAGCAGCCAGGGACAGAGGAGGGCTGAAGCTTTCTTT.

The chain couples TRBV5-1 to TRBJ1-3; D is possibly TRBD1 (6 bases). Germline CDR1 reads SGHRS; CDR2 reads YFSETQ. Deletions cut 0 bases from V and 7 bases from J, with 14 bases between. The length of the CDR3 is 15 residues. The CDR3 reads CASSLGTDSVNTIYF. Written as DNA, the CDR3 is TGCGCCAGCAGCTTGGGGACGGACAGTGTGAACACCATATATTTT.

The chain links TRBV19 to TRBJ2-5, with a possible D match to TRBD2 (6 bases). Trimming removed 5 bases at V and 5 bases at J, with 18 bases between. The CDR3 sequence is 15 residues long. Looked up from germline, CDR1 is LNHDA and CDR2 is SQIVND (reference sequence). The CDR3 sequence: CASSAGTGNGETQYF. In DNA form, the CDR3 reads TGTGCCAGTAGTGCGGGGACTGGGAACGGGGAGACCCAGTACTTC.

J is TRBJ2-2 and V is TRBV9; 9 nucleotides agree with TRBD2. The V segment lost 1 base and the J segment 4 bases; nucleotides outside the gene matches: 8. The CDR3 runs to 17 residues. Germline loops: CDR1 SGDLS, CDR2 YYNGEE. The CDR3 loop reads CASSVRGGLARTGELFF. The CDR3 DNA follows: TGTGCCAGCAGCGTAAGGGGGGGACTAGCACGCACCGGGGAGCTGTTTTTT.

The V gene is TRBV11-3, the J gene TRBJ2-3, with 7 bases lining up with TRBD1. The CDR3 loop spans 18 amino acids. V was pared by 1 base and J by 0 bases, with 10 bases of the junction left unmatched. Germline values: CDR1 SGHNT, CDR2 YENEEA. The CDR3 reads CASSLVQWGQPSTDTQYF. The CDR3 DNA follows: TGTGCCAGCAGCTTAGTTCAATGGGGACAGCCGAGCACAGATACGCAGTATTTT.

This chain joins TRBV7-9 and TRBJ1-4, with 8 bases matching TRBD1. From germline, CDR1 is SEHNR and CDR2 FQNEAQ (reference sequence). CDR3 length: 14 residues. The V and J ends lost 5 bases and 8 bases, in that order; junction bases with no gene match: 7. The CDR3 sequence: CASSIAGGEEKLFF. As DNA, the CDR3 is TGTGCCAGCAGCATCGCAGGGGGCGAAGAAAAACTGTTTTTT.

This chain joins TRBV9 and TRBJ2-2; 12 bases are a match to TRBD2. The CDR3 length is 16 residues. V lost 0 bases, J lost 4 bases, and 1 base stayed unmatched. CDR1 and CDR2 (germline): SGDLS, YYNGEE. The CDR3 is CASSVGLAGVTGELFF. The CDR3 DNA reads as TGTGCCAGCAGCGTAGGACTAGCGGGGGTCACCGGGGAGCTGTTTTTT.

The genes are TRBV9 and TRBJ2-3; a weak D match, TRBD2 (5 bases). The CDR3 covers 15 residues. With 6 bases removed from V and 2 bases from J, the gap between germline ends came to 16 bases. CDR1 and CDR2 (germline): SGDLS, YYNGEE. The CDR3 spells CASNLMGRSTDTQYF. CDR3 bases: TGTGCCAGCAACTTAATGGGGAGATCCACAGATACGCAGTATTTT.

The genes are TRBV18 and TRBJ1-2; D is possibly TRBD1 (6 bases). Germline values: CDR1 KGHSH, CDR2 LQKENI. Trimming cost V 6 bases and J 0 bases, with 14 bases left between them. This CDR3 is built from 15 residues. The CDR3 is CASSANRDPNYGYTF. In DNA, the CDR3 is TGTGCCAGCTCCGCCAACAGGGACCCTAACTATGGCTACACCTTC.

V and J are TRBV14 and TRBJ1-2; 9 bases are a match to TRBD1. Germline CDR1 is SGHDN and CDR2 is FVKESK. The CDR3 is 15 amino acids. The junction had 10 bases not matched to a gene; V was cut back by 4 bases and J by 7 bases. CDR3: CASSLTGGAYSGYTF. CDR3 nucleotides: TGTGCCAGCAGCCTTACAGGGGGCGCGTACAGTGGCTACACCTTC.

The rearrangement joins TRBV29-1 to TRBJ1-5, with D perhaps TRBD1 (5 bases). V dropped 5 bases and J dropped 7 bases, with 12 bases sitting between them. CDR3 length equals 12 residues. CDR1 and CDR2 from the germline V gene are SQVTM and ANQGSEA. DNA for the CDR3: TGCAGCGTTTCGCAGGGTGGCCAGCCCCAGCATTTT. This gives the protein CSVSQGGQPQHF.

For the CDR3, the DNA is TGCGCCAGCAGTGAGTTAGGACAGGGTATTGGGAATGAGCAGTTCTTC. Protein sequence: CASSELGQGIGNEQFF. V is TRBV10-1 and J is TRBJ2-1, with 8 nucleotides matching TRBD1. Germline values: CDR1 WNHNN, CDR2 SYGVQD (reference sequence). The trim removed 1 base at V and 7 bases at J, leaving 9 bases unmatched. The CDR3 loop spans 16 amino acids.

DNA for the CDR3: TGTGCCAGTAGTTCGAGACAGGGGGCGATCTCTGGAAACACCATATATTTT. Encoded protein: CASSSRQGAISGNTIYF. The chain couples TRBV19 to TRBJ1-3; 10 nucleotides line up with TRBD1. V was pared by 5 bases and J by 0 bases, with 7 bases of the junction left unmatched. The germline CDR1 and CDR2 sequences are LNHDA and SQIVND (reference sequence). The CDR3 sequence is 17 residues long.

V is TRBV19 and J is TRBJ2-3, with 10 bases that match TRBD2. Germline CDR1 LNHDA, CDR2 SQIVND (reference sequence). This CDR3 has 17 amino acids. Unmatched junction bases numbered 7, after V lost 4 bases and J lost 0 bases. The CDR3 loop reads CASSRRTSGSSTDTQYF. CDR3 nucleotide sequence: TGTGCCAGTAGTAGAAGGACTAGCGGATCTAGCACAGATACGCAGTATTTT.

The V call is TRBV6-1, the J call TRBJ2-7, with TRBD2 matching over 7 bases. Unmatched junction bases numbered 16, after V lost 8 bases and J lost 9 bases. Germline CDR1 reads MNHNS; CDR2 reads SASEGT. CDR3 size: 14 residues. The CDR3 coding sequence is TGTGCCAGCCTGACTGGAGTAGCGGGCGTTGCGCAGTACTTC. Translation gives CASLTGVAGVAQYF.

J is TRBJ1-5 and V is TRBV6-5; 8 positions match TRBD1. V was pared by 9 bases and J by 6 bases, with 7 bases of the junction left unmatched. From germline, CDR1 is MNHEY and CDR2 SVGAGI. The CDR3 covers 13 residues. CDR3 bases: TGTGCCAGTACAGGGGGAGTAGGTCAGCCCCAGCATTTT. It encodes CASTGGVGQPQHF.

The rearrangement links TRBV30 to TRBJ2-7; D is unresolved. The CDR3 sequence is 12 residues long. Trimming shortened V by 1 base and J by 6 bases, and 10 bases separated the two germline ends. Germline lookup yields CDR1 GTSNPN and CDR2 SVGIG (reference sequence). This chain's CDR3 is CAWSEISSEQYF. The CDR3 bases are TGTGCCTGGAGTGAGATCTCGAGCGAGCAGTACTTC.

The chain joins TRBV6-5 to TRBJ2-7; perhaps TRBD1 as D (6 bases). The germline CDR1 and CDR2 sequences are MNHEY and SVGAGI. The CDR3 runs 13 residues. Trimming left V 7 bases short and J 2 bases short, with 12 bases between. The CDR3: CASKQGTTYEQYF. The DNA of the CDR3 is TGTGCCAGCAAACAGGGAACTACCTACGAGCAGTACTTC.

J is TRBJ1-1 and V is TRBV30; D is ambiguous. The length of the CDR3 is 13 residues. Germline V gene data show CDR1 as GTSNPN and CDR2 as SVGIG (reference sequence). Trimming took 0 bases from V and 3 from J, leaving 8 bases between them. CDR3 sequence (DNA): TGTGCCTGGAGTGTACGAGTGGACACTGAAGCTTTCTTT. Translation: CAWSVRVDTEAFF.

This clone was observed once. The chain has TRBV2 and TRBJ2-5; D ambiguous. Trimming cost V 5 bases and J 5 bases, with 9 bases left between them. This CDR3 spans 12 amino acids. CDR1 SNHLY and CDR2 FYNNEI come from the germline V gene. CDR3 loop: CASSTTPETQYF. In DNA form, the CDR3 reads TGTGCCAGCAGTACTACCCCCGAGACCCAGTACTTC.

V and J are TRBV6-1 and TRBJ1-4, with D perhaps matching TRBD1 (5 bases). V was cut by 1 base and J by 1 base, with 7 bases left in between. The CDR3 loop spans 15 amino acids. In germline, CDR1 is MNHNS, CDR2 SASEGT. The CDR3 region is CASSEVRVTNEKLFF. The CDR3 region has the DNA TGTGCCAGCAGTGAAGTCAGGGTAACTAATGAAAAACTGTTTTTT.

This chain links TRBV5-8 with TRBJ2-2; possible D gene TRBD2, 5 bases. The germline V gene encodes CDR1 SGHTS and CDR2 YDEGEE. V was cut by 8 bases and J by 0 bases, with 17 bases left in between. CDR3 length equals 16 residues. The CDR3 is CARAPEGAANTGELFF. The CDR3 DNA reads TGTGCCAGGGCCCCAGAGGGCGCGGCGAACACCGGGGAGCTGTTTTTT.

In nucleotides, the CDR3 is TGCAGCGTACCCGAGGGGGCTGCTAATGAAAAACTGTTTTTT. Translation: CSVPEGAANEKLFF. The chain recombines TRBV29-1 with TRBJ1-4, with 7 positions matching TRBD1. The CDR3 extends over 14 amino acids. J was trimmed by 3 bases and V by 6 bases; bases with no gene match: 7. Germline V lookup: CDR1 SQVTM, CDR2 ANQGSEA.

Details on this clone: The same CDR3 arises from other DNA sequences in this sample as well. This rearrangement joins TRBV29-1 to TRBJ2-7; D perhaps matches TRBD2 (5 bases). CDR3 length equals 12 residues. Germline CDR1 SQVTM, CDR2 ANQGSEA. The V gene lost 1 base and the J gene lost 4 bases, with 8 bases spanning the gap. In nucleotides, the CDR3 is TGCAGCGTTGAAGTTCGGGATTACGAGCAGTACTTC. Translated, it gives CSVEVRDYEQYF.

In this sample, this clone turned up once. This sequence joins TRBV11-3 and TRBJ2-1; 12 nucleotides agree with TRBD2. V was clipped by 4 bases and J by 8 bases; unmatched bases: 3. The CDR3 covers 14 residues. In germline, CDR1 is SGHNT, CDR2 YENEEA. The DNA for the CDR3 is TGTGCCAGCAGCTCTAGCGGGAGGGCGGATGAGCAGTTCTTC. Translated: CASSSSGRADEQFF.

The chain has TRBV2 and TRBJ2-6; no definite D call. The V end lost 3 bases, the J end lost 0 bases, and 3 bases lay between the germline ends. The CDR3 runs 14 residues. CDR1 and CDR2 from the germline V gene are SNHLY and FYNNEI. The CDR3 spells CASSDISGANVLTF. The CDR3 DNA is TGTGCCAGCAGTGATATCTCTGGGGCCAACGTCCTGACTTTC.